The 32 T cell receptor beta chains listed next were all sequenced from one sample in a study of T cell responses to AZD1222 COVID-19 vaccine. Repertoires were generated with immunoSEQ multiplex PCR, while TCRdb's copy carries only in-frame clones and drops some. The repertoire holds under 100,000 clones, with roughly nine tenths as singletons. Sequencing was performed on peripheral blood, taken 28 days after the second AZD1222 dose. These receptors were taken from an adult who received the AZD1222 COVID-19 vaccine.

This chain links TRBV7-2 with TRBJ2-5; no clear D. The V end lost 2 bases, the J end lost 4 bases, and 11 bases lay between the germline ends. The V gene's germline CDR1 is SGHTA and CDR2 FQGNSA. There are 14 residues in the CDR3. The chain's CDR3 is CASSLFQAGETQYF. CDR3 bases: TGTGCCAGCAGCTTATTTCAGGCCGGAGAGACCCAGTACTTC.

This clone occurred a few times. The CDR3 loop reads CAISSPYEQYF. CDR3 sequence (DNA): TGTGCCATCAGTTCCCCCTACGAGCAGTACTTC. This chain joins TRBV10-3 and TRBJ2-7; D ambiguous. The CDR3 spans 11 residues. Germline values: CDR1 ENHRY, CDR2 SYGVKD. V lost 5 bases and J lost 2, with 4 bases in between.

This chain links TRBV24-1 with TRBJ2-2; 8 bases align to TRBD2. Germline lookup yields CDR1 KGHDR and CDR2 SFDVKD. V dropped 4 bases and J dropped 5; count of bases not matched to a gene: 8. This CDR3 contains 16 residues. In DNA form, the CDR3 reads TGTGCCACCAGTGACCATCCCGGGGGGGTGACCGGGGAGCTGTTTTTT. This gives the protein CATSDHPGGVTGELFF.

Written as DNA, the CDR3 is TGTGCCAGCAGTTCCCTCCCGGACAGGGGGCGGTTAGAGACCCAGTACTTC. Translating it yields CASSSLPDRGRLETQYF. The chain couples TRBV27 to TRBJ2-5; 11 positions match TRBD1. Germline trimming cut 4 bases from V and 4 bases from J; bases unmatched to any gene: 11. The germline V gene has CDR1 MNHEY and CDR2 SMNVEV (reference sequence). The CDR3 sequence is 17 residues long.

The chain links TRBV25-1 to TRBJ1-4, with 7 bases lining up with TRBD1. The germline V gene encodes CDR1 MGHDK and CDR2 SYGVNS. V was clipped by 2 bases and J by 8 bases; unmatched bases: 5. CDR3 size: 14 residues. CDR3 amino acids: CASSEQGDLEKLFF. Here the CDR3 DNA reads TGTGCCAGCAGTGAACAGGGGGACTTGGAAAAACTGTTTTTT. Looking up the rest from reference TRBV25-1 and TRBJ1-4 gives the full variable domain: EADIYQTPRYLVIGTGKKITLECSQTMGHDKMYWYQQDPGMELHLIHYSYGVNSTEKGDLSSESTVSRIRTEHFPLTLESARPSHTSQYLCASSEQGDLEKLFFGSGTQLSVL.

The chain uses TRBV18 and TRBJ1-1; 12 positions agree with TRBD1. CDR3 length: 14 amino acids. Germline V gives CDR1 KGHSH, CDR2 LQKENI. V trimming: 4 bases; J trimming: 8 bases; junction bases outside the gene matches: 5. The DNA of the CDR3 is TGTGCCAGCTCACTCCCGGGACAGGGGGCGGAAGCTTTCTTT. Protein sequence: CASSLPGQGAEAFF.

Only a few counts were recorded for this clone. Written as DNA, the CDR3 is TGTGCCAGTAGTATCGAAAAGGTTAGCAATCAGCCCCAGCATTTT. Residues: CASSIEKVSNQPQHF. The chain joins TRBV19 to TRBJ1-5; unclear D gene. This CDR3 is built from 15 residues. The V gene lost 3 bases and the J gene lost 0 bases, with 9 bases spanning the gap. CDR1 is LNHDA and CDR2 is SQIVND in the germline V gene (reference sequence).

This sequence joins TRBV6-1 and TRBJ2-1; 8 positions match TRBD1. Unmatched junction bases numbered 9, after V lost 3 bases and J lost 8 bases. CDR3 length: 15 amino acids. Germline lookup yields CDR1 MNHNS and CDR2 SASEGT. The CDR3 spells CASSDRDRINHEQFF. In DNA, the CDR3 is TGTGCCAGCAGTGACCGGGACAGGATTAACCATGAGCAGTTCTTC.

The rearrangement uses TRBV2 and TRBJ2-5; weak D call: TRBD2 (5 bases). CDR1 SNHLY and CDR2 FYNNEI come from the germline V gene. The ends were cut back, 8 bases at V and 4 bases at J, with 11 bases in the middle. The CDR3 is 12 amino acids. The chain's CDR3 is CASGRGLETQYF. The CDR3 DNA is TGTGCCAGCGGTCGGGGTTTAGAGACCCAGTACTTC.

The V gene is TRBV15, the J gene TRBJ2-5; perhaps TRBD2 as D (5 bases). V lost 0 bases, J lost 4 bases, and 9 bases lay in between. The V gene's germline CDR1 is LNHNV and CDR2 YYDKDF (reference sequence). The CDR3 is 14 residues long. The CDR3 protein is CATSREGSRETQYF. The DNA for the CDR3 is TGTGCCACCAGCAGAGAAGGGAGTCGAGAGACCCAGTACTTC. Full variable domain (remainder filled in from reference TRBV15 and TRBJ2-5): DAMVIQNPRYQVTQFGKPVTLSCSQTLNHNVMYWYQQKSSQAPKLLFHYYDKDFNNEADTPDNFQSRRPNTSFCFLDIRSPGLGDTAMYLCATSREGSRETQYFGPGTRLLVL.

This chain uses TRBV6-5 with TRBJ2-7, with no clear D. There are 16 residues in the CDR3. Trimming removed 0 bases at V and 4 bases at J, with 16 bases between. Germline V CDR1 and CDR2: MNHEY, SVGAGI. CDR3 region: CASSYSPNGPIYEQYF. The CDR3 bases are TGTGCCAGCAGTTACTCCCCAAATGGACCAATTTACGAGCAGTACTTC.

The chain uses TRBV12-3 or TRBV12-4 and TRBJ1-2, with D hard to call. V was clipped by 8 bases and J by 4 bases, with 5 bases between them. The CDR3 extends over 10 amino acids. CDR3 residues: CASGLYGYTF. CDR3 coding DNA: TGTGCCAGCGGCCTCTATGGCTACACCTTC.

This chain links TRBV5-1 with TRBJ1-6; the D gene is possibly TRBD1 (5 bases). V was trimmed by 0 bases and J by 2 bases, leaving 12 bases between them. The CDR3 is made up of 17 amino acids. The germline gives CDR1 SGHRS, CDR2 YFSETQ. The CDR3 DNA follows: TGCGCCAGCAGCTTGGGAGGGGTCCCAACCTATAATTCACCCCTCCACTTT. Translated: CASSLGGVPTYNSPLHF.

The rearrangement joins TRBV30 to TRBJ2-1; TRBD2 matches at 11 bases. Looked up from germline, CDR1 is GTSNPN and CDR2 is SVGIG (reference sequence). This CDR3 contains 14 residues. V lost 7 bases and J lost 7; bases outside the gene matches: 9. CDR3 protein: CASSGTSGYNEQFF. The CDR3 bases are TGTGCCTCCTCCGGGACTAGCGGATATAATGAGCAGTTCTTC.

DNA for the CDR3: TGTGCCAGCGGCATTGCCGGGACAGGGGTTTGGGATGAGCAGTTCTTC. It specifies CASGIAGTGVWDEQFF. The rearrangement links TRBV5-4 to TRBJ2-1; 10 bases are shared with TRBD1. The J segment lost 8 bases and the V segment lost 7 bases, leaving 15 bases of the junction unmatched. The CDR3 is made up of 16 amino acids. Per the germline V gene, CDR1 is SGHNT and CDR2 is YYREEE (reference sequence).

This clone turned up a few times. The V call is TRBV5-1, the J call TRBJ2-5; 12 bases line up with TRBD2. The germline V gene encodes CDR1 SGHRS and CDR2 YFSETQ. Trimming cost V 1 base and J 5 bases; bases outside gene matches: 21. The CDR3 contains 21 residues. The CDR3 reads CASSLITASGGATSFSETQYF. In DNA, the CDR3 is TGCGCCAGCAGCTTGATTACGGCTAGCGGGGGGGCAACGAGCTTCTCGGAGACCCAGTACTTC.

This clone showed up just once. The V and J genes are TRBV27 and TRBJ2-5; TRBD1 agrees at 9 bases. From germline, CDR1 is MNHEY and CDR2 SMNVEV (reference sequence). This CDR3 region has 14 residues. Trimming cost V 8 bases and J 7 bases; bases outside gene matches: 11. As DNA, the CDR3 is TGTGCCAGCGGGGTGGACAGGGGCTCAACGACCCAGTACTTC. As protein: CASGVDRGSTTQYF.

The chain is built from TRBV7-3 and TRBJ2-1; the match to TRBD2 covers 12 bases. V lost 5 bases and J lost 3; bases outside the gene matches: 8. The V gene's germline CDR1 is SGHTA and CDR2 FQGTGA. This CDR3 spans 17 amino acids. The CDR3 bases are TGTGCCAGCAGCCCCCGGGAGACTAGCGGGGGCTACAATGAGCAGTTCTTC. Translating it yields CASSPRETSGGYNEQFF.

In this sample, this clone turned up a few times. V is TRBV7-9 and J is TRBJ1-2; 12 positions agree with TRBD1. CDR3 length: 14 amino acids. V gave up 3 bases and J gave up 7 bases; unmatched junction bases: 3. Germline CDR1 is SEHNR and CDR2 is FQNEAQ (reference sequence). In DNA form, the CDR3 reads TGTGCCAGCAGCTTGGGACAGGGGGCGGTTGGCTACACCTTC. This codes for CASSLGQGAVGYTF.

This clone was seen once. The gene calls are TRBV5-6 and TRBJ2-3; perhaps TRBD1 as D (6 bases). Trimming pared 2 bases from V and 4 bases from J, leaving 14 bases between. Looked up from germline, CDR1 is SGHDT and CDR2 is YYEEEE. The CDR3 has 15 residues. The CDR3 reads CASSFYPRGSDTQYF. CDR3 DNA sequence: TGTGCCAGCAGCTTTTACCCCAGGGGTTCAGATACGCAGTATTTT.

The chain joins TRBV7-2 to TRBJ1-4, with 8 nucleotides matching TRBD1. This CDR3 is 16 amino acids long. The germline gives CDR1 SGHTA, CDR2 FQGNSA. With 0 bases clipped from V and 8 bases from J, the junction kept 8 bases outside the gene matches. Here the CDR3 DNA reads TGTGCCAGCAGCTTAGCTTGGGCAGGGGGCAGCGAAAAACTGTTTTTT. This codes for CASSLAWAGGSEKLFF.

The chain employs TRBV10-3 and TRBJ2-3, with D perhaps assigned TRBD1 or TRBD2 (5 bases each). V shed 3 bases and J shed 4 bases, with 11 bases lying between them. The CDR3 has 14 amino acids. The germline V gene has CDR1 ENHRY and CDR2 SYGVKD. CDR3 sequence: CAISDRGRPDTQYF. CDR3 bases: TGTGCCATCAGTGACCGGGGACGCCCAGATACGCAGTATTTT.

The V and J genes are TRBV6-6 and TRBJ1-5, with 7 bases aligning to TRBD1. The J segment lost 6 bases and the V segment lost 6 bases, leaving 5 bases of the junction unmatched. The length of the CDR3 is 13 residues. CDR1 and CDR2 from the germline V gene are MNHNY and SVGAGI (reference sequence). The CDR3 sequence is CASSFNRGQPQHF. DNA for the CDR3: TGTGCCAGCAGCTTTAACAGGGGTCAGCCCCAGCATTTT.

The rearrangement links TRBV5-6 to TRBJ1-2, with 7 nucleotides matching TRBD1. Germline CDR1 reads SGHDT; CDR2 reads YYEEEE. The CDR3 runs 15 residues. The V segment lost 4 bases and the J segment 2 bases; nucleotides outside the gene matches: 8. The CDR3 sequence is CASSRRTGDNYGYTF. CDR3 nucleotides: TGTGCCAGCAGCCGCAGGACAGGAGACAACTATGGCTACACCTTC.

This clone occurred once. The J gene is TRBJ1-5, the V gene TRBV6-2 or TRBV6-3, with D tentatively TRBD1 (5 bases). The CDR3 has 13 residues. V lost 0 bases and J 8 bases, leaving 8 bases between the germline ends. Germline assignment: CDR1 MNHEY and CDR2 SVGEGT. The CDR3 region is CASSYSRGEPQHF. The CDR3, as DNA: TGTGCCAGCAGTTACTCGCGAGGGGAGCCCCAGCATTTT.

V and J are TRBV30 and TRBJ1-6; no firm D call. V shed 4 bases and J shed 1 base, with 14 bases lying between them. Germline CDR1 reads GTSNPN; CDR2 reads SVGIG (reference sequence). The CDR3 runs to 16 residues. The CDR3 coding sequence is TGTGCCTGGACAACGTCTGGAGGATCCTATAATTCACCCCTCCACTTT. Amino acids: CAWTTSGGSYNSPLHF.

The chain is built from TRBV7-9 and TRBJ2-1; D is ambiguous. With 2 bases removed from V and 8 bases from J, the gap between germline ends came to 7 bases. The CDR3 sequence is 12 residues long. The V gene's germline CDR1 is SEHNR and CDR2 FQNEAQ (reference sequence). CDR3 protein: CASSLFGDEQFF. The CDR3 DNA follows: TGTGCCAGCAGCTTATTTGGCGATGAGCAGTTCTTC.

The chain employs TRBV6-5 and TRBJ2-1; TRBD1 matches at 7 bases. CDR3 size: 13 residues. V shed 7 bases and J 2 bases; nucleotides not matched to a gene: 2. The germline V gene has CDR1 MNHEY and CDR2 SVGAGI. CDR3 in amino acids: CASKGGPYNEQFF. In DNA form, the CDR3 reads TGTGCCAGCAAAGGGGGCCCCTACAATGAGCAGTTCTTC.

V usage is TRBV29-1 and J usage is TRBJ1-1; D possibly corresponds to TRBD1 (6 bases). The CDR3 sequence is 14 residues long. The germline V gene encodes CDR1 SQVTM and CDR2 ANQGSEA. Trimming left V 4 bases short and J 0 bases short, with 12 bases between. CDR3 protein: CSVALGQLNTEAFF. CDR3 coding DNA: TGCAGCGTTGCACTAGGACAGCTGAACACTGAAGCTTTCTTT. The full variable domain, with the rest looked up from reference TRBV29-1 and TRBJ1-1, is SAVISQKPSRDICQRGTSLTIQCQVDSQVTMMFWYRQQPGQSLTLIATANQGSEATYESGFVIDKFPISRPNLTFSTLTVSNMSPEDSSIYLCSVALGQLNTEAFFGQGTRLTVV.

The chain joins TRBV20-1 to TRBJ2-4, with D perhaps TRBD1 (6 bases). CDR1 and CDR2 from the germline V gene are DFQATT and SNEGSKA (reference sequence). Trimming shortened V by 3 bases and J by 4 bases, and 13 bases separated the two germline ends. The CDR3 spans 14 residues. The CDR3 spells CSASPGTTKNIQYF. CDR3 nucleotides: TGCAGTGCTAGTCCCGGGACAACAAAAAACATTCAGTACTTC.

This chain links TRBV2 with TRBJ2-7; D not certain. The CDR3 loop spans 10 amino acids. The germline gives CDR1 SNHLY, CDR2 FYNNEI. V was clipped by 4 bases and J by 6 bases, with 4 bases between them. This chain's CDR3 is CASSGAEQYV. CDR3 in DNA: TGTGCCAGCAGTGGGGCCGAGCAGTACGTC.

DNA for the CDR3: TGCGCCAGCAGCCAAGATAGGGGGGTCCATGGCTACACCTTC. Encoded protein: CASSQDRGVHGYTF. The chain links TRBV4-3 to TRBJ1-2, with D maybe TRBD1 (6 bases). The CDR3 extends over 14 amino acids. From germline, CDR1 is LGHNA and CDR2 YSLEER. Between the trimmed V and J ends, which lost 0 bases and 6 bases, there was a span of 11 bases.